The sequence of this T cell receptor beta chain was determined in a study of healthy donors' naive CD4 and CD8 T cells. In the study overall: Donors came from three age groups: 20-25, 40-50 and 60-70 years.

A note on this clonotype: Its antigen is not identified.

Starting from about 470 ng of total RNA, TCR libraries were made with linear amplification. TCRdb fed the reads into MiXCR, producing one record per CDR3 protein. In the table there are 200,000 or so distinct CDR3 sequences, around three quarters of which are singletons. Broader study findings: Positive CDR3 charge linked to CD4+ cells, negative to CD8+ cells. CDR3 charge plus V and J genes appeared to account for roughly 13% of CD4/CD8 variance.

Germline V gene lookup returns CDR1 SQVTM and CDR2 ANQGSEA. The V and J ends lost 6 bases and 6 bases, in that order; junction bases with no gene match: 7. CDR3 size: 12 residues. The V gene is TRBV29-1, the J gene TRBJ2-7; 8 bases fit TRBD1. The receptor's source is a pool of human donors in good health; the sample pools cells from several healthy donors. What was sequenced was naive CD4+ and CD8+ T cells sorted from blood, pooled from several donors. The CDR3 is CSVGGRGLEQYF. The CDR3, as DNA: TGCAGCGTGGGCGGCAGGGGGCTCGAGCAGTACTTC.